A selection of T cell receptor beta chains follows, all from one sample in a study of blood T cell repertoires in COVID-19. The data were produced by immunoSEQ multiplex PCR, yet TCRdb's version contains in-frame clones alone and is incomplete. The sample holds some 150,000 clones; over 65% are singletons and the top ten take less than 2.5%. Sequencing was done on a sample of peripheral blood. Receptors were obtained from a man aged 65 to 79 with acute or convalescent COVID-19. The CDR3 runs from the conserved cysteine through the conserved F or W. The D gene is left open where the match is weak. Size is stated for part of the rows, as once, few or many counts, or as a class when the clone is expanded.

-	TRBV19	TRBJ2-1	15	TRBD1	CASRPGQGGYNEQFF	TGTGCCAGTAGACCTGGACAGGGGGGATACAATGAGCAGTTCTTC
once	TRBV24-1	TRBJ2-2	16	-	CATSDLRALNTGELFF	TGTGCCACCAGTGACCTACGCGCTTTGAACACCGGGGAGCTGTTTTTT
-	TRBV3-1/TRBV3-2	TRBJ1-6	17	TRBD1	CASSQGYSGTGNSPLHF	TGTGCCAGCAGCCAAGGGTACTCCGGGACAGGGAATTCACCCCTCCACTTT
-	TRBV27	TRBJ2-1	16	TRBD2	CASSSGLAGAYNEQFF	TGTGCCAGCAGTTCGGGACTAGCGGGAGCCTACAATGAGCAGTTCTTC
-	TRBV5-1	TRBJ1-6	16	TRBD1	CASTRDSIGRDSPLHF	TGCGCCAGTACCCGGGACAGCATCGGTCGGGATTCACCCCTCCACTTT
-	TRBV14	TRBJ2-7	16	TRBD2	CASRRSGVGPAYEQYF	TGTGCCAGCAGACGTAGCGGGGTTGGGCCCGCCTACGAGCAGTACTTC
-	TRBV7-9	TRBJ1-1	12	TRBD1	CASDRGSTEAFF	TGTGCCAGCGACAGGGGGAGCACTGAAGCTTTCTTT
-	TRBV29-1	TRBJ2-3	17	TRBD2	CSGEGTSGSRGTDTQYF	TGCAGCGGGGAAGGGACTAGCGGGAGTAGGGGCACAGATACGCAGTATTTT
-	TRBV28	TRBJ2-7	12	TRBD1	CASQTGGWEQYF	TGTGCCAGCCAGACAGGGGGCTGGGAGCAGTACTTC
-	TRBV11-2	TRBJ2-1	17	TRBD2	CASSSRLAGGIENEQFF	TGTGCCAGCAGCTCCAGACTAGCGGGAGGGATAGAGAATGAGCAGTTCTTC
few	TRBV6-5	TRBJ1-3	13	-	CATGPGGENTIYF	TGTGCCACGGGACCGGGGGGAGAAAACACCATATATTTT
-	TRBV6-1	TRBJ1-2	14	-	CASSEVGLARGYTF	TGTGCCAGCAGTGAAGTAGGACTGGCCCGTGGCTACACCTTC
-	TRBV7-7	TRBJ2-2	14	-	CASSTNLVPGELFF	TGTGCTAGCAGCACAAACCTGGTACCCGGGGAGCTGTTTTTT
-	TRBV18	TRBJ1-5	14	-	CASSPPSGNQPQHF	TGTGCCAGCTCACCACCGTCAGGGAATCAGCCCCAGCATTTT
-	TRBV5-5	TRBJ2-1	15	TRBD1	CASSPDRVTYNEQFF	TGTGCCAGCAGCCCAGACAGGGTGACCTACAATGAGCAGTTCTTC
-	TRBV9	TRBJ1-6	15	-	CASNHRAAYNSPLHF	TGTGCCAGCAACCACAGGGCGGCCTATAATTCACCCCTCCACTTT
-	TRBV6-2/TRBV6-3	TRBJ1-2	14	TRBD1	CASSLGQGGYGYTF	TGTGCCAGCAGTCTTGGACAGGGGGGCTATGGCTACACCTTC
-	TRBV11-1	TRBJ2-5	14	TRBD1	CASSWGQAAETQYF	TGTGCCAGCAGCTGGGGACAGGCTGCGGAGACCCAGTACTTC
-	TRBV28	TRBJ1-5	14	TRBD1	CASSSGTGSQPQHF	TGTGCCAGCAGTTCCGGGACAGGAAGTCAGCCCCAGCATTTT
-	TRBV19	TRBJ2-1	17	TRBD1	CASSAGTGRNLLGEQFF	TGTGCCAGTAGTGCAGGGACAGGGAGGAATCTATTGGGTGAGCAGTTCTTC
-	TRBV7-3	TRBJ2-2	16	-	CASSLPSMLSTGELFF	TGTGCCAGCAGCTTACCTAGCATGTTAAGCACCGGGGAGCTGTTTTTT
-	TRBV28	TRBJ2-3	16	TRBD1	CASSQTAGGLADTQYF	TGTGCCAGCAGTCAAACTGCAGGGGGATTGGCAGATACGCAGTATTTT
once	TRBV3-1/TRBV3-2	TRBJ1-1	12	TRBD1	CASSHETGEAFF	TGTGCCAGCAGCCACGAGACAGGGGAAGCTTTCTTT
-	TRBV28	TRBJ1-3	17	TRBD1	CASSLSIPGTGINTIYF	TGTGCCAGCAGCCTTTCAATTCCCGGGACAGGGATAAACACCATATATTTT
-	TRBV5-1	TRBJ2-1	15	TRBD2	CASSAGSSGSYEQFF	TGCGCCAGCAGCGCGGGTTCGAGCGGGAGCTATGAGCAGTTCTTC
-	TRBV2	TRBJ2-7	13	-	CASSAGLNYEQYF	TGTGCCAGCAGTGCGGGACTCAACTACGAGCAGTACTTC
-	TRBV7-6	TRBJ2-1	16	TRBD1	CASSLRATGVYNEQFF	TGTGCCAGCAGCTTAAGGGCGACAGGGGTATACAATGAGCAGTTCTTC
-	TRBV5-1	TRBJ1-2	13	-	CASSLDRDGGYTF	TGCGCCAGCAGCTTGGACAGGGATGGTGGCTACACCTTC
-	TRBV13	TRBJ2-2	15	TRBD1	CASTYRDRNTGELFF	TGTGCCAGCACCTACCGGGACAGAAACACCGGGGAGCTGTTTTTT
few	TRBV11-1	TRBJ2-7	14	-	CASSRTGSAYEQYF	TGTGCCAGCAGTCGCACAGGTTCCGCCTACGAGCAGTACTTC
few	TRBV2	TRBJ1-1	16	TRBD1	CASRPPGGAGNTEAFF	TGTGCCAGCAGACCCCCAGGGGGCGCGGGGAACACTGAAGCTTTCTTT
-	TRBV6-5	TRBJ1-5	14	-	CASLGGGLPWDQHF	TGTGCCAGTTTGGGGGGGGGCTTGCCCTGGGACCAGCATTTT
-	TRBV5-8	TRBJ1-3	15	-	CASSLTGTSGNTIYF	TGTGCCAGCAGCTTAACAGGGACATCGGGAAACACCATATATTTT
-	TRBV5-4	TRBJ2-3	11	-	CATMRADTQYF	TGTGCCACCATGAGGGCAGATACGCAGTATTTT